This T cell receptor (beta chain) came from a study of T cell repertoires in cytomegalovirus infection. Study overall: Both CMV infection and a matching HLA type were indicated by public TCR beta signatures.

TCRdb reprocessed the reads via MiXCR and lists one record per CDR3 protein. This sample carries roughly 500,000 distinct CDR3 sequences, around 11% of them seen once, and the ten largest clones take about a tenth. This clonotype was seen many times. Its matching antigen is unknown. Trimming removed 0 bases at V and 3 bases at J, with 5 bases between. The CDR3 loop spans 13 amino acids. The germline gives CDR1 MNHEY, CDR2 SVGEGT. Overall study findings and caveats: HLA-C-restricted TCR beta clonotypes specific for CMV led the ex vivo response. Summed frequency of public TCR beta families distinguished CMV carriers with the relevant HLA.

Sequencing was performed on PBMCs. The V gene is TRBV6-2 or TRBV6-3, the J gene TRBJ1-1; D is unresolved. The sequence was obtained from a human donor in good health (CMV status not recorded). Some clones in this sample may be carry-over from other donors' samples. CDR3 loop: CASSYSTYTEAFF. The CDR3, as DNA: TGTGCCAGCAGTTACTCGACCTACACTGAAGCTTTCTTT.